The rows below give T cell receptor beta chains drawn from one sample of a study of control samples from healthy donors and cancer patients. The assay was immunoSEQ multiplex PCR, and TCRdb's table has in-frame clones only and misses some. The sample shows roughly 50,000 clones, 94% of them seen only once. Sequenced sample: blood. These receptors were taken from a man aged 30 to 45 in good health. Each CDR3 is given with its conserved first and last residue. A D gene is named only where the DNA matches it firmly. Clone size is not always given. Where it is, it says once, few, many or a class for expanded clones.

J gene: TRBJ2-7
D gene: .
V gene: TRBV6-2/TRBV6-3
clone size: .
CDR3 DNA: TGTGCCAGCAGTTACTCTGCAATATCCTCCTACGAGCAGTACTTC
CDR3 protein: CASSYSAISSYEQYF

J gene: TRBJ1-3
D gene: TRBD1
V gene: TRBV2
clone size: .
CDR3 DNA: TGTGCCAGCCGGGGGACAGGAAGGACCTCTGGAAACACCATATATTTT
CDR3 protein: CASRGTGRTSGNTIYF

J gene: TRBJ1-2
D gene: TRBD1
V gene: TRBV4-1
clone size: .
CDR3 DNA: TGCGCCAGCAGCGACGACAGGGGCGGAAGGGATGGCTACACCTTC
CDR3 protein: CASSDDRGGRDGYTF

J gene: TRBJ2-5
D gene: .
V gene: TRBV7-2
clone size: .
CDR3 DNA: TGTGCCAGCAGCTTAGGCGGCACCTACCAAGAGACCCAGTACTTC
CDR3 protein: CASSLGGTYQETQYF

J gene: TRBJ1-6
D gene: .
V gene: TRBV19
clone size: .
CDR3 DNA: TGTGCCAGTAGTACTGACTGGAAAGATTCACCCCTCCACTTT
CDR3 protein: CASSTDWKDSPLHF

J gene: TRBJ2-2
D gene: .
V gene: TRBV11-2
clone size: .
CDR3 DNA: TGTGCCAGCAGAGGGTACAAGGGGCGCGGCACCGGGGAGCTGTTTTTT
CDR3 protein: CASRGYKGRGTGELFF

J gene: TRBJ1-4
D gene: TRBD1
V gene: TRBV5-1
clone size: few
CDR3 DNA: TGCGCCAGCAGCTTCCGGACAGGGACGAATGAAAAACTGTTTTTT
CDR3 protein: CASSFRTGTNEKLFF

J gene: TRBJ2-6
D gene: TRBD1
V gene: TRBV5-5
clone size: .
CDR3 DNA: TGTGCCAGCGACACCGGGACAGGGACTCTCGTCCTGACTTTC
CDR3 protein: CASDTGTGTLVLTF

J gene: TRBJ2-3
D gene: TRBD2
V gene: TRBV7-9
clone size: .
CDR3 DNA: TGTGCCAGCAGCGCGTACGGGACTAGCGGAACAGATACGCAGTATTTT
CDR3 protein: CASSAYGTSGTDTQYF

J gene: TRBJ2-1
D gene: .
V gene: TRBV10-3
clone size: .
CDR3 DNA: TGTGCCATCAGTGAGGGGGTCAGCAATGAGCAGTTCTTC
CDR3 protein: CAISEGVSNEQFF

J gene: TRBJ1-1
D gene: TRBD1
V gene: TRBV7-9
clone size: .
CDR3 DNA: TGTGCCAGCAGCTCCGTTAGGGACAGGAACACTGAAGCTTTCTTT
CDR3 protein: CASSSVRDRNTEAFF

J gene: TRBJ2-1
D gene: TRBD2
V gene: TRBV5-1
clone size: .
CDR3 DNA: TGCGCCAGCAGCTTACCGGGACTAGCGGGAGGAACGAATGAGCAGTTCTTC
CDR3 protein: CASSLPGLAGGTNEQFF

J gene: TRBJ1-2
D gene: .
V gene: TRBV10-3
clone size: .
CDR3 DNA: TGTGCCACCGACAGCAACTATGGCTACACCTTC
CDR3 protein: CATDSNYGYTF

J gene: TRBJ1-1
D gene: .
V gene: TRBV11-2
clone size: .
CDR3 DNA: TGTGCCAGCAGAGAACGGGCACCTGAAGCTTTCTTT
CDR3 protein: CASRERAPEAFF

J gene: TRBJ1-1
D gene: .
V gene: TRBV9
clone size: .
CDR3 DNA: TGTGCCAGCAGCCCCCTTCAAGGGGACGCTGAAGCTTTCTTT
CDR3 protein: CASSPLQGDAEAFF

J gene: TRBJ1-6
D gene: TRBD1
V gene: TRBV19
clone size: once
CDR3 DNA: TGTGCCAGTAGTATTCAGGGGGGCAGCGGTAAGCCACCCCTCCACTTT
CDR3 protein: CASSIQGGSGKPPLHF

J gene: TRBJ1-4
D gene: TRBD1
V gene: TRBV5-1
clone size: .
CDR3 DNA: TGCGCCAGCAGCTTCGGACAGGGCGGTGAAAAACTGTTTTTT
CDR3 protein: CASSFGQGGEKLFF

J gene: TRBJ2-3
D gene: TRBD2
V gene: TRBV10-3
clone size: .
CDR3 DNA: TGTGCCATCAGGAGTAGCGGGGTTACAGATACGCAGTATTTT
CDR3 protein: CAIRSSGVTDTQYF

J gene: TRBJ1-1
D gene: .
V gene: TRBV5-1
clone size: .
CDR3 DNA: TGCGCCAGCAGCTTGACACAATCGAACACTGAAGCTTTCTTT
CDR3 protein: CASSLTQSNTEAFF

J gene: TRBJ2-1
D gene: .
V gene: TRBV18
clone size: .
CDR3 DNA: TGTGCCAGCTCACCAGGCAGGGCAGGGCATGAGCAGTTCTTC
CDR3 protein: CASSPGRAGHEQFF

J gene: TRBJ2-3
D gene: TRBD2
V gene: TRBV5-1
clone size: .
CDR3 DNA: TGCGCCAGCAGCTTCGCGGGAGGGAGGGATACGCAGTATTTT
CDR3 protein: CASSFAGGRDTQYF

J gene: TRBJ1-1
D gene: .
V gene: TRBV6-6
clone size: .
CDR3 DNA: TGTGCCAGCTTTCGAAACACTGAAGCTTTCTTT
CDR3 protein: CASFRNTEAFF

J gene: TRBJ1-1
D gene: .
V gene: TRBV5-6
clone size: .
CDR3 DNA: TGTGCCAGCAGCTTGCTCTCCCTGCGGGGCGGTGAAGCTTTCTTT
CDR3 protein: CASSLLSLRGGEAFF

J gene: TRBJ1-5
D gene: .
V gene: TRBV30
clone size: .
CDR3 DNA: TGTGCCTGGAGTGTTACCCCGGCTGAACCGCCCCAGCATTTT
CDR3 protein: CAWSVTPAEPPQHF

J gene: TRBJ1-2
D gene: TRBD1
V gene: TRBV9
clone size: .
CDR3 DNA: TGTGCCAGCAGCGTAGACAGGGGGCCTTATGGCTACACCTTC
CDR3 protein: CASSVDRGPYGYTF

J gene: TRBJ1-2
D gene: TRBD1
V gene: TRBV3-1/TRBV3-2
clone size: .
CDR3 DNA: TGTGCCAGCAGCCAAGGGGGGCAGGGGGCGGCTAACTATGGCTACACCTTC
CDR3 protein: CASSQGGQGAANYGYTF

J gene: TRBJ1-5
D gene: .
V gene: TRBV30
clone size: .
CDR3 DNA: TGTGCCTGGAGTTTGCAGGGCAGGCCGGTGGCTAGCAATCAGCCCCAGCATTTT
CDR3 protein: CAWSLQGRPVASNQPQHF

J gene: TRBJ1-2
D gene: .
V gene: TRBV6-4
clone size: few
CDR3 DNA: TGTGCCAGCAGGGGCCCTTATGGCTACACCTTC
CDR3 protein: CASRGPYGYTF

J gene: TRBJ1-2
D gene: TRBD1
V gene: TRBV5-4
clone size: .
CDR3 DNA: TGTGCCAGCAGCTTCGACAGGGGTTATGGCTACACCTTC
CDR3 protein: CASSFDRGYGYTF

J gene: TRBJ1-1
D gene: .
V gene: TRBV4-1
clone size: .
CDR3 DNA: TGCGCCAGCAGCCAAGAGTACCCAGGGACCACTGAAGCTTTCTTT
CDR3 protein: CASSQEYPGTTEAFF

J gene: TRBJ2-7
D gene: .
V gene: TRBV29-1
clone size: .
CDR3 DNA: TGCAGCGTTGGCGGGACAGAAAGGAACTACGAGCAGTACTTC
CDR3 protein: CSVGGTERNYEQYF

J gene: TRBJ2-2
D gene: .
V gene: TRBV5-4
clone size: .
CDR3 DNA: TGTGCCAGCAGCTTGGCCGTGGGTGGTGGGGAGCTGTTTTTT
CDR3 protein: CASSLAVGGGELFF

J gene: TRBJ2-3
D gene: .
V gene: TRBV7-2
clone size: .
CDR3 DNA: TGTGCCAGCAGCCGCCCGATGGTGACAGATACGCAGTATTTT
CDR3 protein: CASSRPMVTDTQYF

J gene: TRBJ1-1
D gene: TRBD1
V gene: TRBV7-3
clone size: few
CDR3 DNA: TGTGCCAGCAGCCGGACCTCGACAGGGAAGTTAGGTGGGGCTGAAGCTTTCTTT
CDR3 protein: CASSRTSTGKLGGAEAFF

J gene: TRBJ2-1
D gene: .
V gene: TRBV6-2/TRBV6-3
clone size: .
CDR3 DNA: TGTGCCAGCAGTTACAGGCGGGACTCACTCTCCTACAATGAGCAGTTCTTC
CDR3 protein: CASSYRRDSLSYNEQFF

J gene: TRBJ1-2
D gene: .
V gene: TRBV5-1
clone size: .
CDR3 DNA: TGCGCCAGCAGCTTGTCCGGGAATGGCTACACCTTC
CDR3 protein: CASSLSGNGYTF

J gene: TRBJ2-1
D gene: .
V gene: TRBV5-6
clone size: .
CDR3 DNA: TGTGCCAGCAGCGACTATGGGGGAAATGAGCAGTTCTTC
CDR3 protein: CASSDYGGNEQFF

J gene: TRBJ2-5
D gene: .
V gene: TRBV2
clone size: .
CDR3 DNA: TGTGCCAGCAGTAGGCAAACTGTGGAGACCCAGTACTTC
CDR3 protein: CASSRQTVETQYF

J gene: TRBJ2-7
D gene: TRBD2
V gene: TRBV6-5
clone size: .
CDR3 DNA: TGTGCCAGCAGTTACGCGGGGGGGGCCTACGAGCAGTACTTC
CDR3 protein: CASSYAGGAYEQYF

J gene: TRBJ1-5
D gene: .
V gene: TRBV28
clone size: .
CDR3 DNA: TGTGCCAGCAGTCTCCCCCTGGACAGTATTAATCAGCCCCAGCATTTT
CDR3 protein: CASSLPLDSINQPQHF

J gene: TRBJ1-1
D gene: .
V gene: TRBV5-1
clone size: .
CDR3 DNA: TGCGCCAGCAGCGCGACAGAGCTCCACACTGAAGCTTTCTTT
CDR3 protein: CASSATELHTEAFF